This TCR beta chain was found in a study of T cell responses to AZD1222 COVID-19 vaccine. General observations from the study: Spike-specific TCR depth and breadth grew after two AZD1222 doses.

V lost 5 bases to trimming and J lost 2 bases; unmatched junction nucleotides: 3. Germline CDR1 reads MNHEY; CDR2 reads SVGEGT. The CDR3 loop spans 14 amino acids. Regarding this clone: Its specificity is not known.

Profiled with immunoSEQ multiplex PCR; TCRdb holds only in-frame clones, not every one. The sample yields more than 95,000 clones, 90% seen once. The rearrangement uses TRBV6-2 or TRBV6-3 and TRBJ2-7; TRBD1 aligns across 10 bases. This receptor was taken from an adult in good health. Source: peripheral blood, taken on day 0 of AZD1222 vaccination. For the CDR3, the DNA is TGTGCCAGCAGTCCCGGACAGGGGGCCTACGAGCAGTACTTC. Translated: CASSPGQGAYEQYF.